Listed below are T cell receptor beta chains from one sample, sequenced in a study of T cells after yellow fever vaccination. Each CDR3 protein gets one entry after TCRdb re-called the 5' RACE reads with MiXCR. The table lists hundreds of thousands of distinct CDR3 sequences, approximately 10% of them singletons. Sequencing was performed on PBMCs, taken on the day of the first yellow fever vaccination. Every receptor here comes from a young man who received the YFV17D yellow fever vaccine. CDR3s include the opening cysteine and the closing phenylalanine or tryptophan. The D gene is left open where the match is weak. Not every row has a clone size; where given, it reads once, few, many or a size class.

V gene: TRBV28
J gene: TRBJ2-3
clone size: few
D gene: -
CDR3 protein: CASSPTDWDTQYF
CDR3 DNA: TGTGCCAGCAGTCCGACGGATTGGGATACGCAGTATTTT

V gene: TRBV5-1
J gene: TRBJ2-6
clone size: many
D gene: TRBD1
CDR3 protein: CASSAGGFGANVLTF
CDR3 DNA: TGCGCCAGCAGTGCAGGGGGCTTCGGGGCCAACGTCCTGACTTTC

V gene: TRBV4-3
J gene: TRBJ1-1
clone size: few
D gene: -
CDR3 protein: CASSQFQGWDTEAFF
CDR3 DNA: TGCGCCAGCAGCCAATTTCAGGGTTGGGACACTGAAGCTTTCTTT

V gene: TRBV4-3
J gene: TRBJ2-1
clone size: many
D gene: TRBD2
CDR3 protein: CASSRLGTGGGSYNEQFF
CDR3 DNA: TGCGCCAGCAGCCGTCTTGGTACGGGGGGTGGTTCCTACAATGAGCAGTTCTTC

V gene: TRBV6-2/TRBV6-3
J gene: TRBJ2-7
clone size: few
D gene: -
CDR3 protein: CASSGTRGTYEQYF
CDR3 DNA: TGTGCCAGCAGTGGAACCAGGGGAACCTACGAGCAGTACTTC

V gene: TRBV29-1
J gene: TRBJ2-1
clone size: -
D gene: TRBD1
CDR3 protein: CSVEGHRDSRYNEQFF
CDR3 DNA: TGCAGCGTTGAAGGTCACCGGGACAGCCGTTACAATGAGCAGTTCTTC

V gene: TRBV11-1
J gene: TRBJ1-3
clone size: few
D gene: -
CDR3 protein: CASSDSLWPGNTIYF
CDR3 DNA: TGTGCCAGCAGCGACTCTCTTTGGCCTGGAAACACCATATATTTT

V gene: TRBV2
J gene: TRBJ2-6
clone size: few
D gene: -
CDR3 protein: CASSGDSSGANVLTF
CDR3 DNA: TGTGCCAGCAGTGGAGACAGCTCTGGGGCCAACGTCCTGACTTTC

V gene: TRBV5-1
J gene: TRBJ2-3
clone size: few
D gene: -
CDR3 protein: CASSLGVSSADTQYF
CDR3 DNA: TGCGCCAGCAGCTTGGGTGTCAGTAGCGCAGATACGCAGTATTTT

V gene: TRBV20-1
J gene: TRBJ1-2
clone size: few
D gene: -
CDR3 protein: CSALNVGEWGYGYTF
CDR3 DNA: TGCAGTGCCCTTAATGTAGGGGAGTGGGGCTATGGCTACACCTTC

V gene: TRBV5-1
J gene: TRBJ2-3
clone size: few
D gene: TRBD2
CDR3 protein: CASSLGERGDTDTQYF
CDR3 DNA: TGCGCCAGCAGCTTGGGTGAGCGGGGGGACACAGATACGCAGTATTTT

V gene: TRBV28
J gene: TRBJ2-1
clone size: -
D gene: -
CDR3 protein: CASSGRGTAYNEQFF
CDR3 DNA: TGTGCCAGCAGTGGACGCGGGACAGCCTACAATGAGCAGTTCTTC

V gene: TRBV28
J gene: TRBJ1-4
clone size: -
D gene: -
CDR3 protein: CASNRALNEKLFF
CDR3 DNA: TGTGCCAGCAACCGGGCCCTTAATGAAAAACTGTTTTTT

V gene: TRBV30
J gene: TRBJ1-6
clone size: -
D gene: -
CDR3 protein: CAWSYEGLNSPLHF
CDR3 DNA: TGTGCCTGGAGTTACGAAGGTTTAAATTCACCCCTCCACTTT

V gene: TRBV3-1
J gene: TRBJ1-1
clone size: -
D gene: TRBD1
CDR3 protein: CASSQGDRGRRGTEAFF
CDR3 DNA: TGTGCCAGCAGCCAAGGGGACAGGGGGCGAAGAGGCACTGAAGCTTTCTTT

V gene: TRBV16
J gene: TRBJ2-1
clone size: few
D gene: -
CDR3 protein: CASSQGLNNEQFF
CDR3 DNA: TGTGCCAGCAGCCAAGGACTTAACAATGAGCAGTTCTTC

V gene: TRBV20-1
J gene: TRBJ2-3
clone size: many
D gene: -
CDR3 protein: CSARIGWGTDTQYF
CDR3 DNA: TGCAGTGCTAGAATTGGGTGGGGCACAGATACGCAGTATTTT